One and the same sample provided the 8 T cell receptor beta chains below, sequenced in a study of blood T cells in healthy people across ages. The use of a sample-barcoded 5' primer and a J-beta primer mix characterized a second PCR of roughly 7 to 11 cycles. TCRdb independently ran MiXCR on the 5' RACE reads; one entry per CDR3 protein. The sample lists roughly 1,300,000 distinct CDR3 sequences, around 59% occurring once. Sequenced sample: blood. The receptors were sampled from a young man in good health.

The V call is TRBV4-1, the J call TRBJ2-2; the D is unclear. The germline CDR1 and CDR2 sequences are MGHRA and YSYEKL. Trimming removed 7 bases at V and 1 base at J, with 7 bases between. The CDR3 loop spans 13 amino acids. This chain's CDR3 is CASKSQNTGELFF. The CDR3 DNA reads TGCGCCAGCAAGAGTCAGAACACCGGGGAGCTGTTTTTT.

The chain couples TRBV6-6 to TRBJ1-5; 9 bases are a match to TRBD1. The CDR3 is made up of 13 amino acids. Germline CDR1 MNHNY, CDR2 SVGAGI (reference sequence). V trimming: 6 bases; J trimming: 5 bases; junction bases outside the gene matches: 2. CDR3 nucleotides: TGTGCCAGCAGGGACAGGGGTCATCAGCCCCAGCATTTT. The encoded protein is CASRDRGHQPQHF.

This clonotype occurred a few times. This chain joins TRBV7-2 and TRBJ2-7; a possible D gene is TRBD2 (5 bases). The germline V gene encodes CDR1 SGHTA and CDR2 FQGNSA. The CDR3 totals 15 residues. Between the trimmed V and J ends, which lost 2 bases and 0 bases, there was a span of 11 bases. The DNA for the CDR3 is TGTGCCAGCAGCTTATCAGCGGTAAGCTCCTACGAGCAGTACTTC. This codes for CASSLSAVSSYEQYF. Drawing the rest from reference TRBV7-2 and TRBJ2-7, the complete variable domain is GAGVSQSPSNKVTEKGKDVELRCDPISGHTALYWYRQSLGQGLEFLIYFQGNSAPDKSGLPSDRFSAERTGGSVSTLTIQRTQQEDSAVYLCASSLSAVSSYEQYFGPGTRLTVT.

In DNA form, the CDR3 reads TGTGCCAGCAGCTTCCCGGAGGGCCTAGCCAAAAACATTCAGTACTTC. Its protein product is CASSFPEGLAKNIQYF. J is TRBJ2-4 and V is TRBV7-2, with D tentatively TRBD2 (6 bases). The CDR3 is made up of 16 amino acids. CDR1 SGHTA and CDR2 FQGNSA come from the germline V gene. The V gene lost 3 bases and the J gene lost 0 bases, with 12 bases spanning the gap.

The V and J genes are TRBV10-3 and TRBJ2-3, with 8 bases that match TRBD2. Trimming at V came to 0 bases and at J to 0 bases, leaving 8 bases not matched to a gene. Germline-derived CDR1 and CDR2 are ENHRY and SYGVKD. This CDR3 has 18 residues. Written as DNA, the CDR3 is TGTGCCATCAGTGAGTCAGGGCTAGCGGGCCGGAGCACAGATACGCAGTATTTT. It translates to CAISESGLAGRSTDTQYF.

V usage is TRBV20-1 and J usage is TRBJ2-7, with D possibly TRBD1 on 5 matching bases. Germline CDR1 reads DFQATT; CDR2 reads SNEGSKA (reference sequence). Deletions cut 5 bases from V and 4 bases from J, with 12 bases between. The CDR3 totals 12 residues. CDR3 sequence (DNA): TGCAGTGCTCTTAATCAGGGTTACGAGCAGTACTTC. Its protein product is CSALNQGYEQYF.

This clonotype was observed a handful of times. The chain couples TRBV28 to TRBJ2-3; D perhaps matches TRBD1 (7 bases). Germline CDR1 and CDR2: MDHEN and SYDVKM. The CDR3 extends over 23 amino acids. V gave up 3 bases and J gave up 7 bases, with 41 bases separating them. CDR3 in DNA: TGTGCCAGCAGTTTTCGTCCATCGTTAGGGGGCCACGATTGGACTAATTCAGCGAATACGCAGTATTTT. Its protein product is CASSFRPSLGGHDWTNSANTQYF.

This rearrangement joins TRBV27 to TRBJ1-2, with D hard to call. The length of the CDR3 is 14 residues. Trimming took 5 bases from V and 5 from J, leaving 15 bases between them. Germline CDR1 is MNHEY and CDR2 is SMNVEV (reference sequence). The CDR3: CASSRDTDLYGYTF. CDR3 coding DNA: TGTGCCAGCAGTCGAGACACAGACTTATATGGCTACACCTTC.